The rows below give T cell receptor beta chains drawn from one sample of a study of T cell responses to AZD1222 COVID-19 vaccine. Data came from immunoSEQ multiplex PCR; TCRdb stores just in-frame clones and leaves some out. Among 75,000 to 100,000 clones listed, 65% to 90% were seen once. The sample here was peripheral blood, taken on day 0 of AZD1222 vaccination. The receptors here all came from an adult in good health. Both conserved end residues are part of each CDR3. D genes are given only for firm matches. The size of a clone is reported for some rows only, either as once, few or many, or as a class for expanded clones.

j_gene | v_gene | d_gene | abundance | CDR3nt | CDR3aa
TRBJ2-1 | TRBV9 | - | - | TGTGCCAGCAGCGTAGGTGCCGAATCCTACAATGAGCAGTTCTTC | CASSVGAESYNEQFF
TRBJ2-7 | TRBV5-8 | TRBD1 | - | TGTGCCAGCAGCCCTGGGACAGGGGGCAGCTACGAGCAGTACTTC | CASSPGTGGSYEQYF
TRBJ2-2 | TRBV24-1 | TRBD1 | - | TGTGCCACCAGTGATCCGGGACAGTCCGGGGAGCTGTTTTTT | CATSDPGQSGELFF
TRBJ1-2 | TRBV5-4 | TRBD1 | once | TGTGCCAGCAGCTCCAGAGTAACAGGGGAAAACTATGGCTACACCTTC | CASSSRVTGENYGYTF
TRBJ2-2 | TRBV25-1 | - | - | TGTGCCAGCAGTGAAAGGGGATCCGGGGAGCTGTTTTTT | CASSERGSGELFF
TRBJ2-5 | TRBV12-3/TRBV12-4 | - | once | TGTGCCAGCAGTTTTAGGGCCCAAGAGACCCAGTACTTC | CASSFRAQETQYF
TRBJ1-6 | TRBV6-5 | TRBD1 | few | TGTGCCAGCTCAGTGACAGGGGTTAATTCACCCCTCCACTTT | CASSVTGVNSPLHF
TRBJ2-1 | TRBV19 | - | - | TGTGCCAGTAGTATCATATCCGGGTCTCGCTACAATGAGCAGTTCTTC | CASSIISGSRYNEQFF
TRBJ2-7 | TRBV4-1 | TRBD2 | - | TGCGCCAGCAGCCCTGCCATGGCGGGAGCCTACGAGCAGTACTTC | CASSPAMAGAYEQYF
TRBJ2-7 | TRBV29-1 | TRBD1 | - | TGCAGCGTCAGCCTGGGACAGGGCTACGAGCAGTACTTC | CSVSLGQGYEQYF
TRBJ1-5 | TRBV19 | - | - | TGTGCCAGTAGTAATCAAGGGGCCCATCAGCCCCAGCATTTT | CASSNQGAHQPQHF
TRBJ2-7 | TRBV10-1 | - | - | TGCGCCAGCAGTGAGAATCCGTTTTGGGGAACCTGCTACGAGCAGTACTTC | CASSENPFWGTCYEQYF
TRBJ2-3 | TRBV11-3 | TRBD2 | - | TGTGCCAGCAGCTTAGGACCGGGGGGGTCGCAGTATTTT | CASSLGPGGSQYF
TRBJ1-2 | TRBV11-3 | - | once | TGTGCCAGCAGACCCAAAGGGGGATCGAACTATGGCTACACCTTC | CASRPKGGSNYGYTF
TRBJ2-2 | TRBV29-1 | - | - | TGCAGCGCATCGAACACCGGGGAGCTGTTTTTT | CSASNTGELFF
TRBJ1-1 | TRBV6-5 | - | once | TGTGCCAGCAGTTACACGCAGGGTTTGTACACTGAAGCTTTCTTT | CASSYTQGLYTEAFF
TRBJ1-1 | TRBV19 | - | - | TGTGCCAGTAGTACCAAAGCCCTGGCGGCTGAAGCTTTCTTT | CASSTKALAAEAFF
TRBJ2-1 | TRBV4-2 | - | - | TGTGCCAGCAGCCAAGGGGGAGAGAATGAGCAGTTCTTC | CASSQGGENEQFF
TRBJ2-1 | TRBV2 | - | - | TGTGCCAGCAGTCAAGGACCCACAACGGTCTACAATGAGCAGTTCTTC | CASSQGPTTVYNEQFF
TRBJ1-1 | TRBV6-6 | - | - | TGTGCCAGCAGTCTTGGGGGTACGAACACTGAAGCTTTCTTT | CASSLGGTNTEAFF
TRBJ1-6 | TRBV3-1/TRBV3-2 | - | - | TGTGCCAGCAGCCAGGGGTCCTATAATTCACCCCTCCACTTT | CASSQGSYNSPLHF
TRBJ1-5 | TRBV27 | TRBD1 | - | TGTGCCAGCAGTTTGACAGGGTCTCAGCCCCAGCATTTT | CASSLTGSQPQHF
TRBJ2-7 | TRBV18 | TRBD1 | - | TGTGCCAGCTCACCCGGGACAGGAGGCTACGAGCAGTACTTC | CASSPGTGGYEQYF
TRBJ1-1 | TRBV6-2/TRBV6-3 | - | - | TGTGCCAGCAGTTACGGTGCCTTTAACACTGAAGCTTTCTTT | CASSYGAFNTEAFF
TRBJ2-1 | TRBV4-1 | TRBD2 | - | TGCGCCAGCAGCCAAGACTCTCCTAGCGGGAGTAGTGATGAGCAGTTCTTC | CASSQDSPSGSSDEQFF
TRBJ2-1 | TRBV12-3/TRBV12-4 | TRBD2 | once | TGTGCCAGCACCCAGCGGGAGTCCAATGAGCAGTTCTTC | CASTQRESNEQFF
TRBJ1-1 | TRBV29-1 | - | - | TGCAGCGTTGTGGGGGGCCCTGAAGCTTTCTTT | CSVVGGPEAFF
TRBJ1-4 | TRBV27 | - | - | TGTGCCAGCAGTTTATCGGGGGGGATTGCTAATGAAAAACTGTTTTTT | CASSLSGGIANEKLFF